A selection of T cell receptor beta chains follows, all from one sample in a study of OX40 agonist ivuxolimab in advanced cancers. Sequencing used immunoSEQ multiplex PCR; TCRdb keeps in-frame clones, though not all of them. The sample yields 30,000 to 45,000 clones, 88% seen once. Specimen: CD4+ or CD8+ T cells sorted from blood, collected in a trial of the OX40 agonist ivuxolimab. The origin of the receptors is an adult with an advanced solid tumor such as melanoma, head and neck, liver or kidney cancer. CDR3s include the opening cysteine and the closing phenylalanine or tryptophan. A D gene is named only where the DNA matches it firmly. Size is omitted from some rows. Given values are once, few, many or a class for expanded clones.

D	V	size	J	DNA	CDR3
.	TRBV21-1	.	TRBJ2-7	TGTGCCAGCAGCAAAGCACGACGGGGCACCAACTGGAGTGACTACGAGCAGTACTTC	CASSKARRGTNWSDYEQYF
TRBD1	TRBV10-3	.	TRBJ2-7	TGTGCCATCAGTCAAGCCGGGACAGGGATCTCCTACGAGCAGTACTTC	CAISQAGTGISYEQYF
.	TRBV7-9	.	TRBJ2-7	TGTGCCAGCAGCTCCGACAGATATTACTACGAGCAGTACTTC	CASSSDRYYYEQYF
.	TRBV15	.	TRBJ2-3	TGTGCCACCAGCAGGGACTCCCGGACAGATACGCAGTATTTT	CATSRDSRTDTQYF
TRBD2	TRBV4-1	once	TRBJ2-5	TGCGCCAGCAGCCAAGAGAGGCGGGAGCAAGAGACCCAGTACTTC	CASSQERREQETQYF
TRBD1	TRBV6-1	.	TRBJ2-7	TGTGCCAGCAGGACCCTACAGGGGGCCCCCTACGAGCAGTACTTC	CASRTLQGAPYEQYF
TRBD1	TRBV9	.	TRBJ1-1	TGTGCCAGCAGCCCCACACAGGGGGGGGACACTGAAGCTTTCTTT	CASSPTQGGDTEAFF
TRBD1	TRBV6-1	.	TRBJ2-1	TGTGCCAGCAGGGGTCTAAGGGGGCGCGACGATGAGCAGTTCTTC	CASRGLRGRDDEQFF
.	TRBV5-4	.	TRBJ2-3	TGTGCCAGCAGCTTTGGGCTAGACGAGGGGGATTTT	CASSFGLDEGDF
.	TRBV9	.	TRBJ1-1	TGTGCCAGCAGCGTAGAGGGGTCGAAGAACACTGAAGCTTTCTTT	CASSVEGSKNTEAFF
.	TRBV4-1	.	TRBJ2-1	TGCGCCAGCAGCCAAGGTGAGAGAACAGGGGAGCAGTTCTTC	CASSQGERTGEQFF
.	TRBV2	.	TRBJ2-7	TGTGCCAGCAGTCCCGGGGTGACCTACGAGCAGTACTTC	CASSPGVTYEQYF
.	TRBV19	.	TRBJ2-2	TGTGCCAGTAGTATCTTGGATATCACCGGGGAGCTGTTTTTT	CASSILDITGELFF
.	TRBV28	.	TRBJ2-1	TGTGCCAGCGCAACTCCGGGACTGGGCCTATTGGAGCAGTTCTTC	CASATPGLGLLEQFF
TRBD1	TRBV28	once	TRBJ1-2	TGTGCCAGCAGTGCGGACAGGGGGTCTCTCTATGGCTACACCTTC	CASSADRGSLYGYTF
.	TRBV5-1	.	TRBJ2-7	TGCGCCAGCAGCTTGGCCGGGCTTTCCTACGAGCAGTACTTC	CASSLAGLSYEQYF
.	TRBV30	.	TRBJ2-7	TGTGCCTGGACCGCTTACGAGGGGACACTTCAGGGCGAGCAGTACTTC	CAWTAYEGTLQGEQYF
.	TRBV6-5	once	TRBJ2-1	TGTGCCAGCAGTTACTCGGGGACTCAGCCGTACAATGAGCAGTTCTTC	CASSYSGTQPYNEQFF
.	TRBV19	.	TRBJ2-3	TGTGCCAGTAGTATAGACAGGGCCAGCACAGATACGCAGTATTTT	CASSIDRASTDTQYF
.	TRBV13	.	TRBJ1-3	TGTGCCAGCAGCCCGATCAATGGAAACACCATATATTTT	CASSPINGNTIYF
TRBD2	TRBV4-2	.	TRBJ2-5	TGTGCCAGCAGCCAAGACCTGACTAGCGGATACCAAGAGACCCAGTACTTC	CASSQDLTSGYQETQYF
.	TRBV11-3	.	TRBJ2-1	TGTGCCAGCAGCCTCGGATACAATGAGCAGTTCTTC	CASSLGYNEQFF
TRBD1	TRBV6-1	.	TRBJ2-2	TGTGCCAGCAGACAGGGGGCTTCCGGGGAGCTGTTTTTT	CASRQGASGELFF
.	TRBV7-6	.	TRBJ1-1	TGTGCCAGCAGCTTAGGGCAGGGTTTCTACGCTTTCTTT	CASSLGQGFYAFF
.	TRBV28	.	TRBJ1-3	TGTGCCAGCAGTTTATCCCTCTCTGGAAACACCATATATTTT	CASSLSLSGNTIYF
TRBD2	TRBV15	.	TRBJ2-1	TGTGCCACCAGCAGACTGGGACTAGCGGGCAACAATGAGCAGTTCTTC	CATSRLGLAGNNEQFF
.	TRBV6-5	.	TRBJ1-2	TGTGCCAGCAGTTACTCGTCCTTACTGGAGGGCTACACCTTC	CASSYSSLLEGYTF
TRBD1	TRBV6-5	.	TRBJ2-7	TGTGCCAGCAGCCGACAGGGTTTGAGCTTCGAGCAGTACTTC	CASSRQGLSFEQYF
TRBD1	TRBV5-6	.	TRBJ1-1	TGTGCCAGCAGCTCGGACAGGGGGGAGCCTACTGAAGCTTTCTTT	CASSSDRGEPTEAFF
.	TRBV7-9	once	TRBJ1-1	TGTGCCAGCAGCTCCACGGTAACGAACACTGAAGCTTTCTTT	CASSSTVTNTEAFF
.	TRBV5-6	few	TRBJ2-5	TGTGCCAGCAGCTTGGCGGTCAGGCGAGAGACCCAGTACTTC	CASSLAVRRETQYF
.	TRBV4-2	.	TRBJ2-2	TGTGCCAGCAGCCAAGATTTGCGCGTCGGGGAGCTGTTTTTT	CASSQDLRVGELFF
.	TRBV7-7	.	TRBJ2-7	TGTGCCAGCAGCCCTGGGACGGGGACCTACGAGCAGTACTTC	CASSPGTGTYEQYF